This T cell receptor (beta chain) was sequenced in a study of blood T cells in healthy people across ages. Study results and limitations: Diversity of TCR beta correlated strongly with naive T cell percentage. Age showed a roughly linear inverse relationship with TCR beta diversity per million T cells. Unsorted PBMCs prevented conclusive naive versus antigen-experienced comparison.

Germline V gives CDR1 MNHEY, CDR2 SMNVEV (reference sequence). The V end lost 6 bases, the J end lost 4 bases, and 10 bases lay between the germline ends. This CDR3 has 13 residues. Notes on this clonotype: The antigen remains unidentified.

The second PCR ran roughly 6 to 11 cycles with a sample-barcoded 5' primer and J-beta primers. TCRdb reprocessed the 5' RACE reads via MiXCR and lists one record per CDR3 protein. This sample has some 760,000 distinct CDR3 sequences, with around 25% found just once. The same sample was also used in a study of T cells of mothers and their children. In that study: RNA was extracted, and all of it went into cDNA synthesis at roughly 1.4 ug per 15 ul.

Sequenced material: blood. The chain carries TRBV27 and TRBJ2-1; tentative D call: TRBD1 (5 bases). The receptor's source is a boy younger than 18 in good health. This CDR3 is CASRNQGYNEQFF. Here the CDR3 DNA reads TGTGCCAGCAGAAACCAGGGTTACAATGAGCAGTTCTTC.